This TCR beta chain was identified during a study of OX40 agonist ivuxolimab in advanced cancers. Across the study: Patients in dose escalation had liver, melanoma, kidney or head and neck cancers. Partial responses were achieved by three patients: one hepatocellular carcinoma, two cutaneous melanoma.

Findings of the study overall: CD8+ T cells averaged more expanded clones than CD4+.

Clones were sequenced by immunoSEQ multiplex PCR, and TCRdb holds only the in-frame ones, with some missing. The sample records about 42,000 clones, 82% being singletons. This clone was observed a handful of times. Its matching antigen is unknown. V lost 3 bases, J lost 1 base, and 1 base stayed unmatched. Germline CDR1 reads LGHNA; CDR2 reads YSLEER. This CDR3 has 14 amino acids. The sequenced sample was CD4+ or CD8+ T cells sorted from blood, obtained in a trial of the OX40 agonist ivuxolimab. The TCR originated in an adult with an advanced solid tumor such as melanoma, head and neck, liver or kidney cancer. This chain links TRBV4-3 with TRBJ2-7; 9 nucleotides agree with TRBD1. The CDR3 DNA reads TGCGCCAGCAGCCATGGACAGGGGTCCTACGAGCAGTACTTC. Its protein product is CASSHGQGSYEQYF.